The clone carrying this T cell receptor beta chain was seen a few times. This CDR3 contains 15 residues. Germline V CDR1 and CDR2: MNHEY, SMNVEV (reference sequence). V gave up 6 bases and J gave up 5 bases, with 19 bases separating them. The sample belongs to a study of blood T cells in healthy people across ages. Using a J-beta primer mix together with a sample-barcoded 5' primer, a second PCR was run for roughly 7 to 12 cycles. MiXCR, run by TCRdb on the 5' RACE reads, gives a single entry per CDR3 protein. Among about 580,000 distinct CDR3 sequences listed, 47% were seen once. This TCR came from an elderly man in good health. Sequencing was done on a sample of blood. This chain uses TRBV27 with TRBJ2-5; D is perhaps TRBD1 or TRBD2 (5 bases each). Written as DNA, the CDR3 is TGTGCCAGCAGACCGGACACCCTCGGGATGGAGACCCAGTACTTC. Protein sequence: CASRPDTLGMETQYF.